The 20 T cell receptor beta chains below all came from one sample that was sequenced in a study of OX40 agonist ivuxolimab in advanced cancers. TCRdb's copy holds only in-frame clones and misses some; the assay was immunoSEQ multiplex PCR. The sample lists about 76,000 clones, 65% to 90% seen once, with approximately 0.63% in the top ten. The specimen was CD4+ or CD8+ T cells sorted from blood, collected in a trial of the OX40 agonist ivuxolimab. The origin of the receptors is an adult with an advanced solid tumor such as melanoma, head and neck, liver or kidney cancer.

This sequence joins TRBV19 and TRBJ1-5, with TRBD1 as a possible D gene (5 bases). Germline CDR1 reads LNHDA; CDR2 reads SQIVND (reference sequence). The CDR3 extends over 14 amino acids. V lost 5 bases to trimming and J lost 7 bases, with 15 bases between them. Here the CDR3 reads CASSEVGGVQPQHF. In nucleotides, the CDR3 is TGTGCCAGTAGTGAGGTGGGGGGTGTACAGCCCCAGCATTTT.

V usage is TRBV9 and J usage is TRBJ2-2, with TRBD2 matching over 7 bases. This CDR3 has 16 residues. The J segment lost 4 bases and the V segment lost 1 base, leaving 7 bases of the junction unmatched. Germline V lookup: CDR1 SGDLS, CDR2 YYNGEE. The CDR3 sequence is CASSVRGLEVTGELFF. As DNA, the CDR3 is TGTGCCAGCAGCGTACGAGGACTAGAGGTCACCGGGGAGCTGTTTTTT.

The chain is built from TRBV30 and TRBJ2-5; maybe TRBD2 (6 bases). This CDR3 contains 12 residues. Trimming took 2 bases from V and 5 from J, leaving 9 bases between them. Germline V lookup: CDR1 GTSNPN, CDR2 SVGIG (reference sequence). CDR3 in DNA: TGTGCCTGGAGTATCAGCGGGGAGACCCAGTACTTC. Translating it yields CAWSISGETQYF. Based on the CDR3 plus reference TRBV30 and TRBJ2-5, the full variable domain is SQTIHQWPATLVQPVGSPLSLECTVEGTSNPNLYWYRQAAGRGLQLLFYSVGIGQISSEVPQNLSASRPQDRQFILSSKKLLLSDSGFYLCAWSISGETQYFGPGTRLLVL.

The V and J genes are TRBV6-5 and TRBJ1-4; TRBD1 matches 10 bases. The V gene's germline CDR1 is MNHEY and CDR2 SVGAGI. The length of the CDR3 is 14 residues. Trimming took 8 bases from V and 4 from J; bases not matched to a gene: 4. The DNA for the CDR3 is TGTGCCAGCGGGGGGGACAGGGGTAATGAAAAACTGTTTTTT. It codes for CASGGDRGNEKLFF.

CDR3 nucleotides: TGTGCCACCGCCACTAGCGTCAACCCTACCTATGGCTACACCTTC. This gives the protein CATATSVNPTYGYTF. The chain uses TRBV11-1 and TRBJ1-2, with no clear D. This CDR3 is 15 amino acids long. Germline assignment: CDR1 SGHAT and CDR2 FQDESV (reference sequence). V lost 10 bases, J lost 4 bases, and 22 bases lay in between.

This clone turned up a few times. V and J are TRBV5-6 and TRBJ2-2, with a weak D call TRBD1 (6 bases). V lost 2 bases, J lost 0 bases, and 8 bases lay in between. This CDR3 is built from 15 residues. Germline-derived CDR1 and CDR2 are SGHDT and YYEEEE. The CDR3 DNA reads TGTGCCAGCAGCTTAGGACAGTCGAACACCGGGGAGCTGTTTTTT. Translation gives CASSLGQSNTGELFF.

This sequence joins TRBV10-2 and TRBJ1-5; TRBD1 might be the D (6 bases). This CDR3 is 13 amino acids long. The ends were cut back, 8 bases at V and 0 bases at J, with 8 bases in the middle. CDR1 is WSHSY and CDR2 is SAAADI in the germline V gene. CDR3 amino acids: CASRTDSNQPQHF. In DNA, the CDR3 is TGCGCCAGCCGGACAGATAGCAATCAGCCCCAGCATTTT.

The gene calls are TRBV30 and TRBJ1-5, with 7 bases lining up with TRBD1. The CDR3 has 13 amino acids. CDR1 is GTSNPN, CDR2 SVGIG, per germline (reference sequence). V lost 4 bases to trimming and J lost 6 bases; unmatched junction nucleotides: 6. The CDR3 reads CAWTGGYGQPQHF. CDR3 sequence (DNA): TGTGCCTGGACAGGGGGGTATGGTCAGCCCCAGCATTTT.

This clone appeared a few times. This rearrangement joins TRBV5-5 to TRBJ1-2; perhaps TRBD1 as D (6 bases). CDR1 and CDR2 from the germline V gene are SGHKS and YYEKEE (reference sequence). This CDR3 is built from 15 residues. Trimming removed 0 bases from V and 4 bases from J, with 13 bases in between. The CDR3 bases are TGTGCCAGCAGCTTGGAGACAGGTGGATTCTATGGCTACACCTTC. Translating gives CASSLETGGFYGYTF.

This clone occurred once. DNA for the CDR3: TGCGCCAGCAGCTTTTTCGGGGAAACTAATGAAAAACTGTTTTTT. It translates to CASSFFGETNEKLFF. V is TRBV5-1 and J is TRBJ1-4; D is undetermined. Trimming pared 2 bases from V and 1 base from J, leaving 9 bases between. CDR1 is SGHRS, CDR2 YFSETQ, per germline. The CDR3 has 15 amino acids.

The CDR3 loop reads CASRFTGGTEAFF. DNA of the CDR3: TGTGCCAGCAGATTTACAGGGGGCACTGAAGCTTTCTTT. The chain uses TRBV7-3 and TRBJ1-1, with TRBD1 matching over 8 bases. This CDR3 region has 13 residues. From germline, CDR1 is SGHTA and CDR2 FQGTGA. Trimming cost V 6 bases and J 4 bases; bases outside gene matches: 4.

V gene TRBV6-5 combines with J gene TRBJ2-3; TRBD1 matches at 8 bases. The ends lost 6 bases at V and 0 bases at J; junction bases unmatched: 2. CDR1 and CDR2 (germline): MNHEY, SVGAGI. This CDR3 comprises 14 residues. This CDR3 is CASSDRGSTDTQYF. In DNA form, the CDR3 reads TGTGCCAGCAGCGACAGGGGCAGCACAGATACGCAGTATTTT.

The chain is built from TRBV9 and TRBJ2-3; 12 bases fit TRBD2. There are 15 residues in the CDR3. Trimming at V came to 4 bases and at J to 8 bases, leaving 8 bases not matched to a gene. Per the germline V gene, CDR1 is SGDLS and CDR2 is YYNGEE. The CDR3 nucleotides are TGTGCCAGCAGCCCGTCTAGCGGGGGGGCTAGTACGCAGTATTTT. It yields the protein CASSPSSGGASTQYF.

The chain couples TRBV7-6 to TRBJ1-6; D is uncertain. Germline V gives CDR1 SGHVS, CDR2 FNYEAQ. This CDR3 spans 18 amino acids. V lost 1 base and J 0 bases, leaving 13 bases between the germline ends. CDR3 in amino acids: CASSLEALGSSYNSPLHF. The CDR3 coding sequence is TGTGCCAGCAGCTTAGAGGCTTTAGGGAGCTCCTATAATTCACCCCTCCACTTT.

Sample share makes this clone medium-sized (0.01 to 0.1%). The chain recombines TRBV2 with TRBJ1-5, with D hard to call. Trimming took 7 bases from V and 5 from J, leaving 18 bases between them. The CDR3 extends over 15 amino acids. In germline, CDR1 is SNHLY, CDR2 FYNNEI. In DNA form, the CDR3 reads TGTGCCAGCACCGAGGGAGGGTACGATCATCAGCCCCAGCATTTT. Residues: CASTEGGYDHQPQHF.

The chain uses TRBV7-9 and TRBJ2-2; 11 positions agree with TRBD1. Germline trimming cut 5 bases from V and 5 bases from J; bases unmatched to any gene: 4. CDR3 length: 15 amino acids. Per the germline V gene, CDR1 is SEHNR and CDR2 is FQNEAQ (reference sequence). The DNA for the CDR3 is TGTGCCAGCAGCACGGACAGGGGGCGGACCGGGGAGCTGTTTTTT. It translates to CASSTDRGRTGELFF.

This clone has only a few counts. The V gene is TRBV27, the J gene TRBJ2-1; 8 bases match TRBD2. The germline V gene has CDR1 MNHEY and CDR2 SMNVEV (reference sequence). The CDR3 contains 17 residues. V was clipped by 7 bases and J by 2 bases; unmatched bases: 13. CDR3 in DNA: TGTGCCAGCAATCTTTACGGGGTGCGGGGGGCCTACAATGAGCAGTTCTTC. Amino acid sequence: CASNLYGVRGAYNEQFF.

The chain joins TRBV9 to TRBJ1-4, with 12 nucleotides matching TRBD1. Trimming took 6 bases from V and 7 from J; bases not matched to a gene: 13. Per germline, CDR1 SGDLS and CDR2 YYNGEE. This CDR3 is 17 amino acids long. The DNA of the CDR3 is TGTGCCAGCAACCCGGGACAGGGGGCCTTGAGGGGTGAAAAACTGTTTTTT. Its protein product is CASNPGQGALRGEKLFF.

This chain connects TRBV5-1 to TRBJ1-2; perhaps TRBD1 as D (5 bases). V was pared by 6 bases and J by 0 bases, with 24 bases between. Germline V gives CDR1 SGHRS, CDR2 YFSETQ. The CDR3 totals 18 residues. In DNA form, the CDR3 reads TGCGCCAGCACGCACTCCCTCGACAGTTTGCAAGCTAACTATGGCTACACCTTC. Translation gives CASTHSLDSLQANYGYTF.

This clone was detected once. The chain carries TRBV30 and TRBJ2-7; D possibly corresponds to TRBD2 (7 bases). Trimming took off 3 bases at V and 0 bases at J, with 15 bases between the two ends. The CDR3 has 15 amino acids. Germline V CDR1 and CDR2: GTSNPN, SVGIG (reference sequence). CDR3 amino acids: CAWSPGRGTSYEQYF. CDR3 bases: TGTGCCTGGAGCCCAGGGAGGGGGACCTCCTACGAGCAGTACTTC.